The entry below gives a single TCR beta chain sequence along with its context. The antigen is undetermined. A quantity of roughly 0.5 to 1 ug RNA underwent reverse transcription using random hexamers. The immunoSEQ assay covered 54 Vbeta and 13 Jbeta segments for CDR3. Using its own MiXCR run on the immunoSEQ multiplex PCR reads, TCRdb lists one record per CDR3 protein. The repertoire holds over 80,000 distinct CDR3 sequences, with roughly 93% as singletons. V was shortened by 4 bases and J by 0 bases, with 13 bases between the two germline ends. Per the germline V gene, CDR1 is SEHNR and CDR2 is FQNEAQ (reference sequence). The CDR3 length is 16 residues. This specimen belongs to a study of CD8 T cells in Susac syndrome. Study observations and caveats: Regarding the TCR sequencing and HLA analysis, the study admitted that a relatively small number of individuals were involved.

Matching for age and sex applied to the controls, who were healthy donors. Both CD4+ and CD8+ T cells were negatively isolated, and TEMRA cells underwent FACS enrichment. The clonotype originates from a human donor in good health. Source material: CD8+ T cells from PBMCs. The genes are TRBV7-9 and TRBJ2-1; D is ambiguous. The CDR3, as DNA: TGTGCCAGCAGCTCTACTATAGAGACCTCCTACAATGAGCAGTTCTTC. It encodes CASSSTIETSYNEQFF.